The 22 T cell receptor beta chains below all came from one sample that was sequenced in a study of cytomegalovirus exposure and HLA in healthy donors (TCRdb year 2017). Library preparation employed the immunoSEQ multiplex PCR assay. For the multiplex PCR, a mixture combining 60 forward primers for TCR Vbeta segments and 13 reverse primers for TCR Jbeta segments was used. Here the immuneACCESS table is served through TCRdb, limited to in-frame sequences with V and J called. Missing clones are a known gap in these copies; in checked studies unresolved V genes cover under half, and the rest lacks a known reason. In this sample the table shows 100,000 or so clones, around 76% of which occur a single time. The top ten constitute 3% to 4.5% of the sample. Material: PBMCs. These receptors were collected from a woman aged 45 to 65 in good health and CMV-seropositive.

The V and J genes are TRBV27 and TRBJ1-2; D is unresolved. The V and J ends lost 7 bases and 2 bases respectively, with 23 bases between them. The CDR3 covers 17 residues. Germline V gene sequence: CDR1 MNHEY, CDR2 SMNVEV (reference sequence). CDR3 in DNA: TGTGCCAGCACCCCCTCCGGAGTGGCGGTCTTAAACTATGGCTACACCTTC. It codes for CASTPSGVAVLNYGYTF.

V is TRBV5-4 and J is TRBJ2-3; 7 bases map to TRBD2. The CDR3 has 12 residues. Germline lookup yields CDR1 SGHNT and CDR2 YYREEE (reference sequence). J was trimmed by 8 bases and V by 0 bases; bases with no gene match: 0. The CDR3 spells CASSLGGGTQYF. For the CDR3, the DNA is TGTGCCAGCAGCTTGGGCGGGGGTACGCAGTATTTT.

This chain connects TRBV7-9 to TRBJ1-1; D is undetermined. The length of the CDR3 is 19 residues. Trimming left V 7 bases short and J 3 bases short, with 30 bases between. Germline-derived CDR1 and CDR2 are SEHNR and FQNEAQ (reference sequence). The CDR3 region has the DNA TGTGCCAGCACCTCCGGTCGGATGGCAGATGGTAGGGAGGACACTGAAGCTTTCTTT. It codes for CASTSGRMADGREDTEAFF. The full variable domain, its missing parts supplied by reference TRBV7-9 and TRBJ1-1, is DTGVSQNPRHKITKRGQNVTFRCDPISEHNRLYWYRQTLGQGPEFLTYFQNEAQLEKSRLLSDRFSAERPKGSFSTLEIQRTEQGDSAMYLCASTSGRMADGREDTEAFFGQGTRLTVV.

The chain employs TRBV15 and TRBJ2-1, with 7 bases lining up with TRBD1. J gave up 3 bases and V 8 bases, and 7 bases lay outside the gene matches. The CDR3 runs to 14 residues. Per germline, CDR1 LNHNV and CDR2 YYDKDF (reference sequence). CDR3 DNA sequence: TGTGCCACCCGAGGGGGCGGTATCTACAATGAGCAGTTCTTC. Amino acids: CATRGGGIYNEQFF.

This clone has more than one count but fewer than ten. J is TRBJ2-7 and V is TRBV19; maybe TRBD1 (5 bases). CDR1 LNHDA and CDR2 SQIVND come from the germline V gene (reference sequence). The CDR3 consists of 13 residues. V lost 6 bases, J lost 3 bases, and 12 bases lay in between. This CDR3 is CASSVKTDYEQYF. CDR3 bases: TGTGCCAGTAGCGTAAAGACAGACTACGAGCAGTACTTC.

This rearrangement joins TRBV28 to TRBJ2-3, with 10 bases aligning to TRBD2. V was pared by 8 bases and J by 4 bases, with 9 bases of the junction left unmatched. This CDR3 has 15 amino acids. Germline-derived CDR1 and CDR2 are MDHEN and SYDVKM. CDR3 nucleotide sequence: TGTGCCAGCTCCCTTAGCGGGAGGCCCCCAGATACGCAGTATTTT. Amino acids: CASSLSGRPPDTQYF.

The CDR3 is CASSLEDRVSEKLFF. The CDR3 DNA follows: TGCGCCAGCAGCTTAGAAGACAGGGTCTCTGAAAAACTGTTTTTT. This chain joins TRBV5-1 and TRBJ1-4; the match to TRBD1 covers 7 bases. Looked up from germline, CDR1 is SGHRS and CDR2 is YFSETQ. The CDR3 runs 15 residues. The V and J ends lost 2 bases and 7 bases, in that order; junction bases with no gene match: 8.

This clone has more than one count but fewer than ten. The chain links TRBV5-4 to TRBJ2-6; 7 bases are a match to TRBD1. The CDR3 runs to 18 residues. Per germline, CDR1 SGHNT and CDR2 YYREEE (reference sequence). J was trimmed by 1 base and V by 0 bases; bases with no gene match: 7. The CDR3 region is CASSLEGTARSGANVLTF. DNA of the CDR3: TGTGCCAGCAGCTTGGAAGGGACAGCGAGGTCTGGGGCCAACGTCCTGACTTTC. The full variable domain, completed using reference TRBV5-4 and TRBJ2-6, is ETGVTQSPTHLIKTRGQQVTLRCSSQSGHNTVSWYQQALGQGPQFIFQYYREEENGRGNFPPRFSGLQFPNYSSELNVNALELDDSALYLCASSLEGTARSGANVLTFGAGSRLTVL.

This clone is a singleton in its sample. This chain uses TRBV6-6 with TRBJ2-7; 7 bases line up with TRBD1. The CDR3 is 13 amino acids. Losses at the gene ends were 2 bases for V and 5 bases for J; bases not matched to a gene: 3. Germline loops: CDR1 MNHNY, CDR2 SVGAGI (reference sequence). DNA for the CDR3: TGTGCCAGCAGTTACCGAGGGGGCGACGAGCAGTACTTC. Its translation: CASSYRGGDEQYF.

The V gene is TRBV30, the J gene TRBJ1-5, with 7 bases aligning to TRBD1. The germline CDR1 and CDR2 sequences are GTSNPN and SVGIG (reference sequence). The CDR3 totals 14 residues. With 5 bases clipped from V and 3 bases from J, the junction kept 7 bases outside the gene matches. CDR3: CAWDTGVVNQPQHF. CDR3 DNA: TGTGCCTGGGATACAGGGGTGGTCAATCAGCCCCAGCATTTT. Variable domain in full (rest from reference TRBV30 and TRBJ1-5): SQTIHQWPATLVQPVGSPLSLECTVEGTSNPNLYWYRQAAGRGLQLLFYSVGIGQISSEVPQNLSASRPQDRQFILSSKKLLLSDSGFYLCAWDTGVVNQPQHFGDGTRLSIL.

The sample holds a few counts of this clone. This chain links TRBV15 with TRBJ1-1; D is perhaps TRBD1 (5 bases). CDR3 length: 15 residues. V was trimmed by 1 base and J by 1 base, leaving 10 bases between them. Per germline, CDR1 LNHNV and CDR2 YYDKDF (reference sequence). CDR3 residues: CATSRVARANTEAFF. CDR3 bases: TGTGCCACCAGCAGAGTGGCCAGGGCGAACACTGAAGCTTTCTTT.

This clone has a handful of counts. CDR3 loop: CASSTNPGTGAGGIGNQPQHF. CDR3 nucleotides: TGTGCCAGTAGTACTAACCCGGGGACAGGGGCTGGGGGGATCGGCAATCAGCCCCAGCATTTT. V is TRBV19 and J is TRBJ1-5; 10 bases are shared with TRBD1. V lost 4 bases, J lost 2 bases, and 20 bases stayed unmatched. Per germline, CDR1 LNHDA and CDR2 SQIVND (reference sequence). CDR3 length: 21 amino acids.

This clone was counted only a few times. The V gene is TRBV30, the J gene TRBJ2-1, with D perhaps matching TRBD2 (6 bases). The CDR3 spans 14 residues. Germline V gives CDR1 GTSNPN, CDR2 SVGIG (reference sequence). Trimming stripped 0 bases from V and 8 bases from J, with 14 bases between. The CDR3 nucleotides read TGTGCCTGGAGTGTACCAGGGAGGATGTATGAGCAGTTCTTC. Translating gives CAWSVPGRMYEQFF. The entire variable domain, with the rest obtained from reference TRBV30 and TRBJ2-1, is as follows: SQTIHQWPATLVQPVGSPLSLECTVEGTSNPNLYWYRQAAGRGLQLLFYSVGIGQISSEVPQNLSASRPQDRQFILSSKKLLLSDSGFYLCAWSVPGRMYEQFFGPGTRLTVL.

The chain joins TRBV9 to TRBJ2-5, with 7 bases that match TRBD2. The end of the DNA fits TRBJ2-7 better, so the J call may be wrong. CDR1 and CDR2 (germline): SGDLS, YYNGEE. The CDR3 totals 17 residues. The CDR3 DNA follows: TGTGCCAGCAGCGAAGGTGGGGGGGTTGGGGTGTCATACGAGCAGTACTTC. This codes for CASSEGGGVGVSYEQYF.

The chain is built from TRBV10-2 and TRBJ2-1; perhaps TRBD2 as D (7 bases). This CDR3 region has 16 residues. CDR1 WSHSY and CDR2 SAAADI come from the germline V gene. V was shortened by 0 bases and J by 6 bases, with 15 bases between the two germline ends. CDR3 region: CASSESEWGGRNEQFF. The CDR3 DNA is TGCGCCAGCAGTGAGTCTGAGTGGGGGGGCCGCAATGAGCAGTTCTTC.

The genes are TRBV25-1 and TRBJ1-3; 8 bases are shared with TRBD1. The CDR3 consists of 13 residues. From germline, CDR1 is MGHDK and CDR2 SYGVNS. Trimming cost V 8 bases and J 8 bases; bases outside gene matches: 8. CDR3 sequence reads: CASGQGRRDTIYF. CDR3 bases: TGTGCCAGCGGACAGGGAAGGCGAGACACCATATATTTT.

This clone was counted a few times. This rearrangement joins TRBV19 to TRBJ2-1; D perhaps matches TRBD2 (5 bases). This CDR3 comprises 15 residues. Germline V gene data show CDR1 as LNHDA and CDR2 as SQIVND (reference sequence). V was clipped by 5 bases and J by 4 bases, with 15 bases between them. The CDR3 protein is CASSVGRGQYNEQFF. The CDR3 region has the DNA TGTGCCAGTAGTGTAGGCCGAGGGCAGTACAATGAGCAGTTCTTC.

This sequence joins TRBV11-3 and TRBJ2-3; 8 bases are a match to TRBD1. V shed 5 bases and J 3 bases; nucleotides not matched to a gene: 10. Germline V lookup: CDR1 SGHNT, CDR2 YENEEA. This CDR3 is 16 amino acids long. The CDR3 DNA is TGTGCCAGCAGCCCATCCCAGGGGACAGGTACAGATACGCAGTATTTT. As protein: CASSPSQGTGTDTQYF.

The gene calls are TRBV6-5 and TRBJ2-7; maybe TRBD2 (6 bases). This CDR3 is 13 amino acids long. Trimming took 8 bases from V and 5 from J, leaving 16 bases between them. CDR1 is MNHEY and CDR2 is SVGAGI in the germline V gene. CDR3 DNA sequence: TGTGCCAGCTCCCCCACTAGCACGAACGAGCAGTACTTC. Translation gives CASSPTSTNEQYF.

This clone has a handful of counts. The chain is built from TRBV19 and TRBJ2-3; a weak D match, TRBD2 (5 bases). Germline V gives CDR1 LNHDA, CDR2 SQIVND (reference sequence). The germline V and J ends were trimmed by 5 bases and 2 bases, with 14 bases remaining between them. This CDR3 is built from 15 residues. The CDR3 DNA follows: TGTGCCAGTAGTGGGTTACGGGAACTCACAGATACGCAGTATTTT. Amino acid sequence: CASSGLRELTDTQYF.

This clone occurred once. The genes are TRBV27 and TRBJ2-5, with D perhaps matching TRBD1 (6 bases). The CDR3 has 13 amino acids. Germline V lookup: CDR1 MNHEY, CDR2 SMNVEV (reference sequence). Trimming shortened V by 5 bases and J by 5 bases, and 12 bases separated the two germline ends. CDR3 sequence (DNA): TGTGCCAGCAGTACACAGGGTAGGGAGACCCAGTACTTC. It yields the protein CASSTQGRETQYF.

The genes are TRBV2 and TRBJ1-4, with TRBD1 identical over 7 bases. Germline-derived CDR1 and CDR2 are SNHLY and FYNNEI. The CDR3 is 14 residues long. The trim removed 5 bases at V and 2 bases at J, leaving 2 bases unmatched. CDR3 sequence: CASSRQGTNEKLFF. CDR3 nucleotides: TGTGCCAGCAGTCGACAGGGTACTAATGAAAAACTGTTTTTT.